The 22 T cell receptor beta chains reported below all come from one sample, sequenced in a study of metastatic and nonmetastatic thyroid tumors. With MiXCR, TCRdb called clones anew from the PCR reads. The table includes several thousand clones, under 45% detected once. Before thyroid surgery, none of the patients had received any treatment. Material: tumor tissue. Source of these receptors: a female donor with papillary thyroid cancer or a benign thyroid nodule (not recorded which). Some clones in this sample may be carry-over from other donors' samples.

This clone was detected a few times. The chain couples TRBV12-5 to TRBJ1-5, with D tentatively TRBD1 (5 bases). The CDR3 runs to 14 residues. Germline lookup yields CDR1 LGHNT and CDR2 FRNRAP. V was pared by 3 bases and J by 3 bases, with 9 bases between. The CDR3 region has the DNA TGTGCTAGTGGTTTAGGACAAAACAATCAGCCCCAGCATTTT. This gives the protein CASGLGQNNQPQHF.

V usage is TRBV3-1 and J usage is TRBJ2-7; TRBD1 agrees at 9 bases. Trimming at V came to 4 bases and at J to 3 bases, leaving 1 base not matched to a gene. The CDR3 totals 13 residues. Germline V gene data show CDR1 as LGHDT and CDR2 as YNNKEL (reference sequence). CDR3 coding DNA: TGTGCCAGCAGCCTGGGACAGGGCTACGAGCAGTACTTC. Amino acids: CASSLGQGYEQYF.

Only one count was recorded for this clone. The V call is TRBV20-1, the J call TRBJ2-7, with a tentative D call TRBD1 (6 bases). CDR1 and CDR2 from the germline V gene are DFQATT and SNEGSKA (reference sequence). Trimming cost V 6 bases and J 0 bases, with 27 bases left between them. The CDR3 has 18 amino acids. CDR3 protein: CSALRYNPGHYRSYEQYF. The DNA for the CDR3 is TGCAGTGCACTCAGATATAACCCGGGACACTATCGCTCCTACGAGCAGTACTTC.

The chain employs TRBV10-3 and TRBJ2-7, with TRBD2 matching 9 bases. This CDR3 region has 19 residues. The ends lost 1 base at V and 2 bases at J; junction bases unmatched: 15. Looked up from germline, CDR1 is ENHRY and CDR2 is SYGVKD. CDR3 DNA sequence: TGTGCCATCAGTGAGTGTCCTGGAGGAGGGGGACTAGCTCCCTACGAGCAGTACTTC. Translation gives CAISECPGGGGLAPYEQYF.

V usage is TRBV5-1 and J usage is TRBJ2-7; 7 nucleotides line up with TRBD1. Germline CDR1 and CDR2: SGHRS and YFSETQ. This CDR3 region has 14 residues. Trimming removed 3 bases from V and 2 bases from J; junction bases left unmatched: 5. This CDR3 is CASSSSGGPYEQYF. DNA of the CDR3: TGCGCCAGCAGCTCCTCAGGGGGACCCTACGAGCAGTACTTC.

This chain joins TRBV20-1 and TRBJ1-2, with D perhaps matching TRBD1 (6 bases). This CDR3 comprises 13 residues. Germline V lookup: CDR1 DFQATT, CDR2 SNEGSKA (reference sequence). V gave up 6 bases and J gave up 8 bases, with 19 bases separating them. In DNA form, the CDR3 reads TGCAGTGCCACGGATACACAGGGAGGCGGCTACACCTTC. It encodes CSATDTQGGGYTF.

This clone was found a few times. CDR3 in DNA: TGTGCCAGCAGCCTCACTAGCGGGGGGGGTACGCAGTATTTT. This gives the protein CASSLTSGGGTQYF. The rearrangement links TRBV28 to TRBJ2-3; 13 positions match TRBD2. Trimming cost V 6 bases and J 8 bases; bases outside gene matches: 5. The CDR3 is 14 amino acids. CDR1 and CDR2 from the germline V gene are MDHEN and SYDVKM.

This clone qualifies as large. The chain uses TRBV28 and TRBJ2-5; 8 nucleotides line up with TRBD1. The J segment lost 3 bases and the V segment lost 1 base, leaving 4 bases of the junction unmatched. CDR1 is MDHEN, CDR2 SYDVKM, per germline. CDR3 length equals 15 residues. CDR3 coding DNA: TGTGCCAGCAGTTTATATACAGGGGGAGAAGAGACCCAGTACTTC. It specifies CASSLYTGGEETQYF.

This clone was detected once. V usage is TRBV30 and J usage is TRBJ1-2, with 9 bases matching TRBD1. CDR3 length: 14 residues. Per the germline V gene, CDR1 is GTSNPN and CDR2 is SVGIG (reference sequence). V dropped 0 bases and J dropped 9; count of bases not matched to a gene: 8. As DNA, the CDR3 is TGTGCCTGGAGTGTATTTGGGGGACAGGGCCGCTACACCTTC. Its translation is CAWSVFGGQGRYTF.

This sequence joins TRBV19 and TRBJ2-3; no clear D. In germline, CDR1 is LNHDA, CDR2 SQIVND (reference sequence). V was clipped by 10 bases and J by 3 bases, with 20 bases between them. The CDR3 loop spans 15 amino acids. As DNA, the CDR3 is TGTGCCAATAGGGATGCAGGCTATTGGACAGATACGCAGTATTTT. Translated, it gives CANRDAGYWTDTQYF.

The sample holds a few counts of this clone. The chain has TRBV12-3 or TRBV12-4 and TRBJ1-2; 9 bases align to TRBD1. The CDR3 length is 14 residues. J was trimmed by 3 bases and V by 7 bases; bases with no gene match: 6. The CDR3 DNA reads TGTGCCAGCACCCGGGACAGGGACGACTATGGCTACACCTTC. It is translated as CASTRDRDDYGYTF.

A single count supports this clone. This chain links TRBV5-4 with TRBJ1-2, with D possibly TRBD1 on 5 matching bases. Germline V CDR1 and CDR2: SGHNT, YYREEE (reference sequence). This CDR3 comprises 16 residues. Trimming removed 3 bases at V and 8 bases at J, with 23 bases between. Here the CDR3 reads CASSSGFEGYSGGYTF. The CDR3 DNA is TGTGCCAGCAGCTCAGGGTTTGAGGGTTACTCGGGGGGCTACACCTTC.

The rearrangement uses TRBV6-1 and TRBJ2-2, with unresolved D. V was shortened by 7 bases and J by 1 base, with 10 bases between the two germline ends. CDR3 length equals 14 residues. Germline CDR1 is MNHNS and CDR2 is SASEGT. The CDR3 is CASNERGNTGELFF. The CDR3 coding sequence is TGTGCCAGCAACGAGCGAGGGAACACCGGGGAGCTGTTTTTT.

By share, this clone counts as large. This sequence joins TRBV6-2 or TRBV6-3 and TRBJ1-1; a possible D gene is TRBD1 (6 bases). Germline loops: CDR1 MNHEY, CDR2 SVGEGT. The CDR3 runs 13 residues. Trimming removed 8 bases from V and 6 bases from J, with 16 bases in between. The CDR3 region has the DNA TGTGCCAGCTTTAACAGGGAAGGCGCTGAAGCTTTCTTT. Its protein product is CASFNREGAEAFF.

This clone was found many times. The V call is TRBV4-1, the J call TRBJ1-6, with no clear D. CDR3 length: 12 amino acids. The germline gives CDR1 MGHRA, CDR2 YSYEKL. The ends were cut back, 3 bases at V and 6 bases at J, with 3 bases in the middle. The CDR3 is CASSQGNSPLHF. In DNA form, the CDR3 reads TGCGCCAGCAGCCAGGGTAATTCACCCCTCCACTTT.

The chain is built from TRBV12-3 or TRBV12-4 and TRBJ2-5; 11 bases are shared with TRBD2. There are 15 residues in the CDR3. The J segment lost 5 bases and the V segment lost 6 bases, leaving 8 bases of the junction unmatched. CDR3 sequence (DNA): TGTGCCAGCAGGCTACTAGCGGGAGTTGGTGAGACCCAGTACTTC. Amino acid sequence: CASRLLAGVGETQYF.

V gene TRBV30 combines with J gene TRBJ2-7, with TRBD2 matching over 10 bases. V gave up 5 bases and J gave up 4 bases; unmatched junction bases: 11. The CDR3 loop spans 15 amino acids. Germline V gives CDR1 GTSNPN, CDR2 SVGIG (reference sequence). Here the CDR3 DNA reads TGTGCCTGGCGTCCCACCGCTAGCGGGAGATACGAGCAGTACTTC. This codes for CAWRPTASGRYEQYF.

Regarding this clone: This is likely a read error, given that the CDR3 carries no conserved phenylalanine or tryptophan at its end. The chain is built from TRBV28 and TRBJ1-3, with D hard to call. Germline loops: CDR1 MDHEN, CDR2 SYDVKM. This CDR3 has 15 residues. V lost 7 bases, J lost 4 bases, and 17 bases lay in between. The CDR3 DNA is TGTGCCAGCATATTATACCGACGATCGGGAAACACCATATATTCT. Protein: CASILYRRSGNTIYS.

The CDR3 protein is CASSGRFHEQYF. The CDR3 DNA sequence: TGTGCCAGCAGTGGCAGGTTCCACGAGCAGTACTTC. This chain links TRBV6-1 with TRBJ2-7; no clear D. Trimming left V 4 bases short and J 5 bases short, with 9 bases between. Germline CDR1 MNHNS, CDR2 SASEGT. The CDR3 loop spans 12 amino acids.

This chain's CDR3 is CSARRPGGRGTEAFF. The DNA for the CDR3 is TGCAGTGCTAGGAGGCCCGGGGGGCGGGGCACTGAAGCTTTCTTT. The rearrangement uses TRBV20-1 and TRBJ1-1; possible D gene TRBD1, 6 bases. This CDR3 region has 15 residues. Germline V lookup: CDR1 DFQATT, CDR2 SNEGSKA (reference sequence). V gave up 3 bases and J gave up 4 bases, with 18 bases separating them.

The genes are TRBV30 and TRBJ1-2, with 7 bases that match TRBD1. The CDR3 is made up of 16 amino acids. Trimming removed 2 bases from V and 7 bases from J; junction bases left unmatched: 16. Germline V gene sequence: CDR1 GTSNPN, CDR2 SVGIG (reference sequence). CDR3 nucleotides: TGTGCCTGGAGTCCCCCTTTCGGAGGGGGCATGCGTGGCTACACCTTC. This sequence encodes CAWSPPFGGGMRGYTF. Full variable domain (rest looked up from reference TRBV30 and TRBJ1-2): SQTIHQWPATLVQPVGSPLSLECTVEGTSNPNLYWYRQAAGRGLQLLFYSVGIGQISSEVPQNLSASRPQDRQFILSSKKLLLSDSGFYLCAWSPPFGGGMRGYTFGSGTRLTVV.

This clone has more than one count but fewer than ten. The chain couples TRBV7-3 to TRBJ2-1, with no clear D. Trimming left V 3 bases short and J 10 bases short, with 10 bases between. The CDR3 extends over 12 amino acids. Germline V lookup: CDR1 SGHTA, CDR2 FQGTGA. The CDR3 sequence is CASSFGRSEQFF. CDR3 DNA sequence: TGTGCCAGCAGCTTTGGGCGTTCGGAGCAGTTCTTC. Based on the CDR3 plus reference TRBV7-3 and TRBJ2-1, the full variable domain is GAGVSQTPSNKVTEKGKYVELRCDPISGHTALYWYRQSLGQGPEFLIYFQGTGAADDSGLPNDRFFAVRPEGSVSTLKIQRTERGDSAVYLCASSFGRSEQFFGPGTRLTVL.